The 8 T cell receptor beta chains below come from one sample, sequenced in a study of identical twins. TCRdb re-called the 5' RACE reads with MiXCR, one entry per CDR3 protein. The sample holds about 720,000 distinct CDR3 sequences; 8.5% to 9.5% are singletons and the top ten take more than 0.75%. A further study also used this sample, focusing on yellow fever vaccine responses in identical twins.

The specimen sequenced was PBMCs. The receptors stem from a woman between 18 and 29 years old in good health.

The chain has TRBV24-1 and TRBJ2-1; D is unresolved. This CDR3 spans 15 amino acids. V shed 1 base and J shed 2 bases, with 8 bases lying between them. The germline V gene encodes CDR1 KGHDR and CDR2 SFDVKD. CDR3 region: CATSDFSVAYNEQFF. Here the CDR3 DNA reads TGTGCCACCAGTGATTTTTCCGTTGCCTACAATGAGCAGTTCTTC.

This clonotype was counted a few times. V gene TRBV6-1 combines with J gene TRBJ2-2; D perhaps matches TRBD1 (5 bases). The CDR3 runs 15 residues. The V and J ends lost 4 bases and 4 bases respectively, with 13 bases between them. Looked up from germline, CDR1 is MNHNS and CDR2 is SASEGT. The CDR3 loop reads CASSVRQGGTGELFF. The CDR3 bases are TGTGCCAGCAGTGTTCGGCAGGGCGGCACCGGGGAGCTGTTTTTT.

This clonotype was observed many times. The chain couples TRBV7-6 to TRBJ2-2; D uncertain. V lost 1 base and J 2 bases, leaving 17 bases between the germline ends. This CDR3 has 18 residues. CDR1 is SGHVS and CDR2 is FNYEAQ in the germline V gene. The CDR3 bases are TGTGCCAGCAGCTTAGTTGGATCGGGCCGACTTAACACCGGGGAGCTGTTTTTT. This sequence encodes CASSLVGSGRLNTGELFF.

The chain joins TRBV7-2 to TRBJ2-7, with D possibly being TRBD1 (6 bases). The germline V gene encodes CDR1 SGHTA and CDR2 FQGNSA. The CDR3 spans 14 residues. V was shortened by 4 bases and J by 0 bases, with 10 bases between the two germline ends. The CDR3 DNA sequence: TGTGCCAGCAGCTCGTGGGGGCCCTCCTACGAGCAGTACTTC. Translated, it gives CASSSWGPSYEQYF.

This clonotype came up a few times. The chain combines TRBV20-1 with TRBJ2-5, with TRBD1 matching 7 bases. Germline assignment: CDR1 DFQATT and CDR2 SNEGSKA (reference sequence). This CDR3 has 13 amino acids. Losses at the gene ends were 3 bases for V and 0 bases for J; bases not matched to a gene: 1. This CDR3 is CSASGTDQETQYF. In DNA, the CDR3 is TGCAGTGCTAGTGGGACAGACCAAGAGACCCAGTACTTC.

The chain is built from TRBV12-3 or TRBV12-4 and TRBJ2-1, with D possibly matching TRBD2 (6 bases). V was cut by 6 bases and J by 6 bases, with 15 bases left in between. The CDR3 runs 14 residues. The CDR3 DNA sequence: TGTGCCAGCAGCCCTAGCGTGGAGATCAATGAGCAGTTCTTC. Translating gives CASSPSVEINEQFF.

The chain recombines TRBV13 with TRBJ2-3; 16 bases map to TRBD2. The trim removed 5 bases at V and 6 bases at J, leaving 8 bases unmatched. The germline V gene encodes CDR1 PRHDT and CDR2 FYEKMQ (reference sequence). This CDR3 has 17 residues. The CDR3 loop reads CASSRGTSGGAYDTQYF. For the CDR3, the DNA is TGTGCCAGCAGCAGAGGGACTAGCGGGGGGGCCTACGATACGCAGTATTTT.

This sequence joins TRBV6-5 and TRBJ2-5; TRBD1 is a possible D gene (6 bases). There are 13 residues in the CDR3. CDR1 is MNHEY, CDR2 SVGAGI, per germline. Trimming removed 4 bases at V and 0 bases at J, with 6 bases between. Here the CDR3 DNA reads TGTGCCAGCAGTTGGGACAACCAAGAGACCCAGTACTTC. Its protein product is CASSWDNQETQYF.